The present T cell receptor (beta chain) was sequenced within a study of blood T cell repertoires in COVID-19. Study-wide context: From the United States, Italy and Spain came samples of acute and convalescent COVID-19. PBMCs, B-cell-depleted T cells, or T cells provided the cDNA or gDNA that made up the material.

In the original analysis: Counts of nucleated cells, estimated from reference gene primer amplification, were obtained. Profiled with immunoSEQ multiplex PCR; TCRdb holds only in-frame clones, not every one. That table gives V, J and clone size, and the DNA gave D and trimming. The table records about 68,000 clones, roughly 89% of them present only once. This CDR3 is built from 17 residues. From germline, CDR1 is MNHEY and CDR2 SMNVEV (reference sequence). V was cut by 5 bases and J by 0 bases, with 17 bases left in between. This clonotype was obtained from a man aged 45-60 years with active COVID-19. Specimen: peripheral blood. V gene TRBV27 combines with J gene TRBJ1-5; TRBD1 might be the D (6 bases). CDR3 nucleotide sequence: TGTGCCAGCAGTCCCTCCGGCAGGGGACATAGCAATCAGCCCCAGCATTTT. As protein: CASSPSGRGHSNQPQHF.